Presented here are 25 T cell receptor beta chains from one specimen sequenced in a study of T cells expressing NK-cell markers. One entry per CDR3 protein, without DNA, is what TCRdb gives after re-calling the 5' RACE reads. The sample totals over 120,000 distinct CDR3 sequences. Sequences were obtained from blood T cells: a sorted CD56 or NKG2C T cell subset, CD4+ or CD8+ T cells, or bulk PBMC T cells (not recorded which). These receptors were obtained from a man younger than 30 in good health.

This sequence joins TRBV6-1 and TRBJ2-1; TCRdb's D call, TRBD1, is unchecked because there is no DNA. Germline CDR1 reads MNHNS; CDR2 reads SASEGT. This CDR3 contains 13 residues. CDR3 loop: CASSPLLGGEQFF.

The chain joins TRBV7-3 to TRBJ2-1; TCRdb's D gene call, TRBD2, goes unchecked for lack of DNA. Germline values: CDR1 SGHTA, CDR2 FQGTGA. The CDR3 is 13 amino acids. The CDR3 loop reads CASRQTAGAEQFF.

This chain connects TRBV5-5 to TRBJ2-1; TCRdb outputs TRBD2, but without DNA this stays unchecked. The CDR3 is made up of 14 amino acids. Germline CDR1 SGHKS, CDR2 YYEKEE (reference sequence). CDR3: CASKGTLSYNEQFF.

CDR3 sequence: CASRLGLSSYYNEQFF. The genes are TRBV12-3 or TRBV12-4 and TRBJ2-1; TCRdb proposes TRBD1, but this gene call is untestable without DNA. The CDR3 has 16 residues.

This chain joins TRBV5-1 and TRBJ2-1; the TCRdb D gene call, TRBD2, has no DNA to confirm it. The CDR3 length is 14 residues. In germline, CDR1 is SGHRS, CDR2 YFSETQ. CDR3: CASSLEGLANEQFF.

V is TRBV7-3 and J is TRBJ2-3; TCRdb picks TRBD2, but there is no DNA to check that call. This CDR3 has 16 amino acids. Germline-derived CDR1 and CDR2 are SGHTA and FQGTGA. CDR3 sequence: CASSSIGLAGIDTQYF.

This chain joins TRBV23-1 and TRBJ2-1. TRBV23-1 is identified as an open reading frame with a role that is uncertain. This CDR3 has 14 residues. CDR3 sequence reads: CASSQPIVYNEQFF.

The chain employs TRBV27 and TRBJ2-2; TCRdb indicates TRBD1, and absent DNA this call remains unverified. CDR1 and CDR2 from the germline V gene are MNHEY and SMNVEV (reference sequence). This CDR3 has 14 residues. The chain's CDR3 is CASSPPFATGELFF.

CDR3 protein: CASSLYRGDNEQFF. The V gene is TRBV6-5, the J gene TRBJ2-1; TCRdb reports TRBD1, a call that lacks DNA to check it against. The CDR3 covers 14 residues. The V gene's germline CDR1 is MNHEY and CDR2 SVGAGI.

The chain recombines TRBV19 with TRBJ2-1; TCRdb's assignment of TRBD2 cannot be checked, as there is no DNA. Germline CDR1 reads LNHDA; CDR2 reads SQIVND (reference sequence). The CDR3 has 16 residues. CDR3 loop: CASSPLAGSEGNEQFF.

This chain connects TRBV4-1 to TRBJ1-3. Per the germline V gene, CDR1 is MGHRA and CDR2 is YSYEKL. This CDR3 is built from 15 residues. CDR3 loop: CASSQVDSSGNTIYF.

The J gene is TRBJ2-1, the V gene TRBV9; TCRdb indicates TRBD1, and absent DNA this call remains unverified. In germline, CDR1 is SGDLS, CDR2 YYNGEE. This CDR3 is 13 amino acids long. The CDR3 loop is CASSPRRANEQFF.

The chain couples TRBV14 to TRBJ2-4; no DNA is available, so the TRBD1 call from TCRdb remains unchecked. CDR1 is SGHDN and CDR2 is FVKESK in the germline V gene. The CDR3 loop spans 16 amino acids. CDR3 residues: CASSQHTQGVPNIQYF.

V usage is TRBV7-2 and J usage is TRBJ2-2; TCRdb returns TRBD1, unconfirmable since there is no DNA. Germline values: CDR1 SGHTA, CDR2 FQGNSA. CDR3 length: 18 amino acids. CDR3 amino acids: CASSLAYRQITNTGELFF.

Here the CDR3 reads CAWSDGTGMEGNIQYF. The gene calls are TRBV30 and TRBJ2-4; the D call from TCRdb, TRBD1, cannot be confirmed without DNA. The germline V gene has CDR1 GTSNPN and CDR2 SVGIG (reference sequence). The CDR3 covers 16 residues.

The rearrangement uses TRBV29-1 and TRBJ2-5; the D call of TRBD1 rests on TCRdb alone, since no DNA is present to check it. CDR1 SQVTM and CDR2 ANQGSEA come from the germline V gene. The CDR3 is 13 amino acids. Here the CDR3 reads CSVGQGTGETQYF.

The V gene is TRBV30, the J gene TRBJ2-1; absent DNA, TCRdb's TRBD2 call cannot be checked. The germline CDR1 and CDR2 sequences are GTSNPN and SVGIG (reference sequence). The CDR3 loop spans 14 amino acids. The CDR3 is CAASSGRGYNEQFF.

This sequence joins TRBV6-1 and TRBJ2-5; TCRdb's D call, TRBD1, is unchecked because there is no DNA. The germline V gene has CDR1 MNHNS and CDR2 SASEGT. This CDR3 region has 14 residues. The chain's CDR3 is CASRGDTTQETQYF.

The chain has TRBV2 and TRBJ2-7. This CDR3 contains 12 residues. The V gene's germline CDR1 is SNHLY and CDR2 FYNNEI. CDR3 residues: CASSVDNYEQYF. Using reference TRBV2 and TRBJ2-7 for the parts outside the CDR3, the full variable domain is EPEVTQTPSHQVTQMGQEVILRCVPISNHLYFYWYRQILGQKVEFLVSFYNNEISEKSEIFDDQFSVERPDGSNFTLKIRSTKLEDSAMYFCASSVDNYEQYFGPGTRLTVT.

The chain combines TRBV2 with TRBJ1-4; the D call of TRBD1 rests on TCRdb alone, since no DNA is present to check it. Germline CDR1 reads SNHLY; CDR2 reads FYNNEI. This CDR3 comprises 13 residues. CDR3 region: CASRDTPGDELFF.

The chain is built from TRBV7-2 and TRBJ2-5; TCRdb picks TRBD2, but there is no DNA to check that call. The CDR3 covers 16 residues. Germline V CDR1 and CDR2: SGHTA, FQGNSA. CDR3 sequence reads: CASGPGLAGVGETQYF. The variable domain in full, with the rest retrieved from reference TRBV7-2 and TRBJ2-5, is GAGVSQSPSNKVTEKGKDVELRCDPISGHTALYWYRQSLGQGLEFLIYFQGNSAPDKSGLPSDRFSAERTGGSVSTLTIQRTQQEDSAVYLCASGPGLAGVGETQYFGPGTRLLVL.

This chain joins TRBV24-1 and TRBJ2-2; TCRdb's assignment of TRBD1 cannot be checked, as there is no DNA. Germline CDR1 reads KGHDR; CDR2 reads SFDVKD. This CDR3 region has 14 residues. The chain's CDR3 is CATGTGGNTGELFF.

The chain links TRBV19 to TRBJ2-2; with no DNA, the TCRdb D assignment of TRBD1 cannot be verified. There are 15 residues in the CDR3. Germline V gives CDR1 LNHDA, CDR2 SQIVND (reference sequence). The CDR3 here is CASSQARGPTGELFF.

J is TRBJ2-5 and V is TRBV20-1; the TRBD2 assignment by TCRdb is unverifiable without DNA. The CDR3 extends over 18 amino acids. Germline V gives CDR1 DFQATT, CDR2 SNEGSKA (reference sequence). CDR3 amino acids: CSASLGGTLAGVKKTQYF.

This CDR3 is CASSLAPTSTGGTDTQYF. The chain recombines TRBV5-1 with TRBJ2-3; the TCRdb D gene call, TRBD1, has no DNA to confirm it. The germline V gene has CDR1 SGHRS and CDR2 YFSETQ. This CDR3 is built from 18 residues.